A selection of T cell receptor beta chains follows, all from one sample in a study of STAT5B mutations in CD4+ large granular lymphocyte leukemia. Profiled with immunoSEQ multiplex PCR; TCRdb holds only in-frame clones, not every one. Of about 36,000 clones in the sample, around 75% are singletons; the top ten hold 0.55%. What was sequenced was CD4+ T cells from blood buffy coats. Source of these receptors: a human donor in good health. CDR3s include the opening cysteine and the closing phenylalanine or tryptophan. The D gene is left open where the match is weak. Rows give clone size only sometimes, using once, few, many, or a class for an expanded clone.

TRBV2,NA,NA,TRBJ2-1,TGTGCCAGCAGTGAAGCGTACGGTACACGGTTCTTC,CASSEAYGTRFF
TRBV5-1,NA,NA,TRBJ1-2,TGCGCCAGCAGCCTAAATAGGGGGGGGCTTAATGGCTACACCTTC,CASSLNRGGLNGYTF
TRBV7-2,NA,TRBD1,TRBJ2-7,TGTGCCAGCAGCTTAGCGGCCGGGACAGACATCTACGAGCAGTACTTC,CASSLAAGTDIYEQYF
TRBV9,NA,NA,TRBJ1-4,TGTGCCAGCAGCGCCCAGTATAGCGCGGGTGAAAAACTGTTTTTT,CASSAQYSAGEKLFF
TRBV10-3,few,NA,TRBJ2-7,TGTGCCATCAGTGAGTCTTTGGACCACGAGCAGTACTTC,CAISESLDHEQYF
TRBV27,NA,TRBD1,TRBJ1-4,TGTGCCAGCAGTTCAGACAGGGTTGGGAATGAAAAACTGTTTTTT,CASSSDRVGNEKLFF
TRBV4-1,NA,TRBD2,TRBJ2-7,TGCGCCAGCAGCAGACCCACAGGTTCTTCCGGGACTAGCGGACTAGGCTACGAGCAGTACTTC,CASSRPTGSSGTSGLGYEQYF
TRBV18,NA,TRBD1,TRBJ2-7,TGTGCCAGCTCACTTGCGACAGGGGACGACTACGAGCAGTACTTC,CASSLATGDDYEQYF
TRBV30,few,TRBD2,TRBJ2-7,TGTGCCTGGAGTCTCGGACTAGCGGGAGCTGTCGAGCAGTACTTC,CAWSLGLAGAVEQYF
TRBV29-1,NA,TRBD1,TRBJ2-7,TGCAGCATCGGTCGGGAACACAGGGGCGAGCAGTACTTC,CSIGREHRGEQYF
TRBV27,NA,NA,TRBJ1-1,TGTGCCAGCAAAGACATGAACACTGAAGCTTTCTTT,CASKDMNTEAFF
TRBV6-1,NA,NA,TRBJ1-5,TGTGCCAGCAGTGGTTTGGCCGGCCATAGCAATCAGCCCCAGCATTTT,CASSGLAGHSNQPQHF
TRBV10-3,NA,TRBD2,TRBJ2-7,TGTGCCATCAGTGACCCCGGGACTAGCGGGGGCTACGAGCAGTACTTC,CAISDPGTSGGYEQYF
TRBV10-3,NA,TRBD1,TRBJ2-2,TGTGCCATCAGGGGACAGGGGGCGCGCGGGGAGCTGTTTTTT,CAIRGQGARGELFF
TRBV18,NA,NA,TRBJ1-1,TGTGCCAGCTCACCGGCCGGGACCACGAACACTGAAGCTTTCTTT,CASSPAGTTNTEAFF
TRBV7-9,NA,NA,TRBJ2-2,TGTGCCATCCTGGCGGGGAGCGCGAACACCGGGGAGCTGTTTTTT,CAILAGSANTGELFF
TRBV2,NA,TRBD1,TRBJ2-1,TGTGCCAGCAGTGAGGGACAGCGAGCATCCTACAATGAGCAGTTCTTC,CASSEGQRASYNEQFF
TRBV19,NA,TRBD1,TRBJ2-2,TGTGCCAGTAGTCCAGGGGACAGGCTTGCGAACACCGGGGAGCTGTTTTTT,CASSPGDRLANTGELFF
TRBV7-9,NA,NA,TRBJ1-1,TGTGCCAGCAGCTTAGTATTGGACACTGAAGCTTTCTTT,CASSLVLDTEAFF
TRBV11-1,NA,TRBD1,TRBJ1-4,TGTGCCAGCAGCTTTAGTGGGACAGGAAATGAAAAACTGTTTTTT,CASSFSGTGNEKLFF
TRBV4-2,NA,TRBD2,TRBJ2-1,TGTGCCAGCAGCCTCGGACTAGCGGGGGGGAGCTCTAACAATGAGCAGTTCTTC,CASSLGLAGGSSNNEQFF
TRBV5-1,NA,NA,TRBJ2-1,TGCGCCAGCAGCCTGGAGGGGTTGAACAATGAGCAGTTCTTC,CASSLEGLNNEQFF
TRBV6-5,once,NA,TRBJ1-1,TGTGCCAGCAGTTACGGGGTGTCAGAGAACACTGAAGCTTTCTTT,CASSYGVSENTEAFF
TRBV7-2,once,NA,TRBJ2-7,TGTGCCAGCAGATTCGGGGGATCCTACGAGCAGTACTTC,CASRFGGSYEQYF
TRBV27,NA,TRBD1,TRBJ2-7,TGTGCCAGCAGTAAACCGGGACAGGGTCCATACGAGCAGTACTTC,CASSKPGQGPYEQYF
TRBV5-1,NA,NA,TRBJ2-2,TGCGCCAGCAGGTTATGGACAGCTTCGAACACCGGGGAGCTGTTTTTT,CASRLWTASNTGELFF
TRBV30,NA,NA,TRBJ2-7,TGTGCCTGGAGCCGGACTTTACTTCGTCACGAGCAGTACTTC,CAWSRTLLRHEQYF
TRBV4-1,few,NA,TRBJ2-4,TGCGCCAGCAGCCTACAAACACGATTAGGGCCCTTAGCCAAAAACATTCAGTACTTC,CASSLQTRLGPLAKNIQYF
TRBV6-6,NA,NA,TRBJ1-2,TGTGCCAGCACCCCCGGCGGGACATTAGCTAACTATGGCTACACCTTC,CASTPGGTLANYGYTF
TRBV21-1,once,NA,TRBJ2-1,TGTGCCAGCAGCAAAGGCAGGGAGGGGTACAATGAGCAGTTCTTC,CASSKGREGYNEQFF
TRBV7-3,NA,TRBD1,TRBJ1-1,TGTGCCAGCAGCCTCACCGGGACAGATGCCACTGAAGCTTTCTTT,CASSLTGTDATEAFF
TRBV18,NA,NA,TRBJ1-1,TGTGCCAGCTCACCACCGGTCACTCGGAACACTGAAGCTTTCTTT,CASSPPVTRNTEAFF
TRBV6-1,NA,TRBD1,TRBJ2-7,TGTGCCAGCAGTGAAGAAGGGGGCGCCGGCTACGAGCAGTACTTC,CASSEEGGAGYEQYF
TRBV10-3,NA,TRBD2,TRBJ2-3,TGTGCCATCAGTGCGCTAGCGGGGGGGGGAACAGATACGCAGTATTTT,CAISALAGGGTDTQYF
TRBV2,NA,TRBD2,TRBJ2-1,TGTGCCAGCAGAGACGGGACTAGCGGGGGGGCCGACGAGCAGTTCTTC,CASRDGTSGGADEQFF
TRBV5-4,NA,TRBD2,TRBJ2-1,TGTGCCAGCAGCTTGAGAGGACTAGCGGCTCCCGAGCAGTTCTTC,CASSLRGLAAPEQFF
TRBV7-2,NA,NA,TRBJ2-3,TGTGCCAGCAGCTTCTGGGCTAGCACAGATACGCAGTATTTT,CASSFWASTDTQYF
TRBV7-8,few,NA,TRBJ2-7,TGTGCCAGCAGCTTTCTGGGTTTGGGCGAGCAGTACTTC,CASSFLGLGEQYF
TRBV6-5,NA,TRBD1,TRBJ2-1,TGTGCCAGCAGTTACTCGACGGGACAGGAGCACAATGAGCAGTTCTTC,CASSYSTGQEHNEQFF
TRBV4-1,NA,NA,TRBJ2-3,TGCGCCAGCAGCCCGATTGGGGGTTTGGATACGCAGTATTTT,CASSPIGGLDTQYF
TRBV7-3,few,NA,TRBJ2-4,TGTGCCAGCAGCCCAGGCGGGCAGGGGCGGAACATTCAGTACTTC,CASSPGGQGRNIQYF
TRBV7-9,few,NA,TRBJ1-2,TGTGCCAGCAGCTTAATCTCCGGGGGCTTCTATGGCTACACCTTC,CASSLISGGFYGYTF
TRBV6-1,NA,NA,TRBJ2-5,TGTGCCAGCAGTGAAGATTTCGGGGGGCGGGGCGCAGAGACCCAGTACTTC,CASSEDFGGRGAETQYF
TRBV7-6,NA,NA,TRBJ2-7,TGTGCCAGCAGCTTAGTAACAGGGATCTACGAGCAGTACTTC,CASSLVTGIYEQYF
TRBV4-3,NA,NA,TRBJ1-4,TGCGCCAGCAGCCCTAAAGTCACCAGGGCAACTAATGAAAAACTGTTTTTT,CASSPKVTRATNEKLFF
TRBV5-1,NA,NA,TRBJ2-2,TGCGCCAGCAGCGGCCTCGGCGCAGGGGCATTCGGTCGGAACACCGGGGAGCTGTTTTTT,CASSGLGAGAFGRNTGELFF
TRBV7-7,NA,NA,TRBJ2-2,TGTGCTAGCAGCCCAATGGGGGCTAGCACCGGGGAGCTGTTTTTT,CASSPMGASTGELFF
TRBV7-2,NA,NA,TRBJ2-5,TGTGCCAGCAGCTTGTTGGGCAGCCACGAATCGGAGACCCAGTACTTC,CASSLLGSHESETQYF